These 8 T cell receptor beta chains came from one sample sequenced in a study of T-cell memory formation after mild COVID-19. Using its own MiXCR run on the 5' RACE reads, TCRdb lists one record per CDR3 protein. The sample has fewer than 700,000 distinct CDR3 sequences, roughly 22% seen once. Sample: PBMCs or a T cell subset sorted from them (not recorded which). Receptors were obtained from an adult woman who had mild COVID-19 (a few samples of this study predate the infection). Cell type and time point are not known.

The CDR3 region has the DNA TGTGCCAGCAGTAATCGACAGACTGAGCAGTTCTTC. It encodes CASSNRQTEQFF. The rearrangement joins TRBV6-6 to TRBJ2-1; maybe TRBD1 (5 bases). The germline V gene has CDR1 MNHNY and CDR2 SVGAGI (reference sequence). This CDR3 region has 12 residues. Trimming took 5 bases from V and 9 from J, leaving 11 bases between them.

This clonotype was detected only a few times. The chain uses TRBV3-1 and TRBJ2-2, with TRBD2 matching 9 bases. The CDR3 has 16 residues. Germline CDR1 reads LGHDT; CDR2 reads YNNKEL (reference sequence). V gave up 3 bases and J gave up 0 bases; unmatched junction bases: 2. The CDR3 sequence is CASSHSGGSNTGELFF. CDR3 sequence (DNA): TGTGCCAGCAGCCATAGCGGGGGATCGAACACCGGGGAGCTGTTTTTT.

On this clonotype itself: This could be a read error, since a much larger clone is one nucleotide away. The chain recombines TRBV12-3 or TRBV12-4 with TRBJ1-1, with 9 bases identical to TRBD1. This CDR3 has 14 amino acids. CDR3 nucleotide sequence: TGTGCCAGCAGTTGGGACAGGGTAAACACTGTAGCTTTCTTT. Its translation: CASSWDRVNTVAFF.

The chain links TRBV4-3 to TRBJ2-7; TRBD2 matches at 10 bases. Looked up from germline, CDR1 is LGHNA and CDR2 is YSLEER. This CDR3 is 15 amino acids long. The V segment lost 2 bases and the J segment 2 bases; nucleotides outside the gene matches: 3. DNA for the CDR3: TGCGCCAGCAGCCAACAAGCGGGAGGGCCCTACGAGCAGTACTTC. Translating it yields CASSQQAGGPYEQYF.

The chain combines TRBV19 with TRBJ1-4; TRBD1 aligns across 10 bases. Trimming removed 6 bases from V and 6 bases from J; junction bases left unmatched: 7. The CDR3 loop spans 15 amino acids. CDR1 is LNHDA and CDR2 is SQIVND in the germline V gene (reference sequence). Here the CDR3 DNA reads TGTGCCAGTAGGCAGCGCGGGACAGGGGATGAAAAACTGTTTTTT. Its protein is CASRQRGTGDEKLFF. The full variable domain, in which reference TRBV19 and TRBJ1-4 provide the parts outside the CDR3, is DGGITQSPKYLFRKEGQNVTLSCEQNLNHDAMYWYRQDPGQGLRLIYYSQIVNDFQKGDIAEGYSVSREKKESFPLTVTSAQKNPTAFYLCASRQRGTGDEKLFFGSGTQLSVL.

This chain links TRBV6-5 with TRBJ1-1; 9 nucleotides match TRBD1. Germline-derived CDR1 and CDR2 are MNHEY and SVGAGI. V shed 6 bases and J 1 base; nucleotides not matched to a gene: 6. The CDR3 has 15 amino acids. The CDR3, as DNA: TGTGCCAGCAGGCCCGGACAGGGGAGGAACACTGAAGCTTTCTTT. Translation: CASRPGQGRNTEAFF.

This clonotype has ten or more counts. The rearrangement joins TRBV5-4 to TRBJ2-1; no firm D call. The CDR3 has 13 amino acids. V lost 2 bases and J lost 4, with 7 bases in between. The germline CDR1 and CDR2 sequences are SGHNT and YYREEE (reference sequence). CDR3 region: CASSLRPYNEQFF. The CDR3 DNA sequence: TGTGCCAGCAGCTTACGACCGTACAATGAGCAGTTCTTC.

The chain couples TRBV25-1 to TRBJ2-7; D gene unclear. CDR3 length: 14 amino acids. V dropped 6 bases and J dropped 0 bases, with 12 bases sitting between them. Germline assignment: CDR1 MGHDK and CDR2 SYGVNS. CDR3 in amino acids: CASSKDGSSYEQYF. The CDR3, as DNA: TGTGCCAGCAGCAAGGACGGATCCTCCTACGAGCAGTACTTC.